The entry below describes one T cell receptor (beta chain). What it binds is not known. Germline lookup yields CDR1 SQVTM and CDR2 ANQGSEA. The J segment lost 11 bases and the V segment lost 4 bases, leaving 9 bases of the junction unmatched. The CDR3 extends over 13 amino acids. One heparinised draw of blood, averaging around 100 mL, came from each donor. This entry comes from a study of beta chain features in type 1 diabetes. On the study more broadly: No patient-donor differences in age, gender, total cells or subset yield.

Study-wide results and limits: Patients and controls would be equally affected if PCR favored shorter templates.

The entirety of the isolated RNA underwent reverse transcription, so expressed TCRB transcripts were sequenced. The data were produced by immunoSEQ multiplex PCR, yet TCRdb's version contains in-frame clones alone and is incomplete. Of some 150,000 clones in the sample, roughly 10% were seen once. The sample consisted of central memory CD4+ T cells from blood. The chain recombines TRBV29-1 with TRBJ1-5, with 9 bases lining up with TRBD1. This clonotype originated in a woman aged 40 to 50 in good health. The DNA of the CDR3 is TGCAGCGTTGGGGACAGGGCCTCCCAGGCCCAGCATTTT. Protein sequence: CSVGDRASQAQHF.